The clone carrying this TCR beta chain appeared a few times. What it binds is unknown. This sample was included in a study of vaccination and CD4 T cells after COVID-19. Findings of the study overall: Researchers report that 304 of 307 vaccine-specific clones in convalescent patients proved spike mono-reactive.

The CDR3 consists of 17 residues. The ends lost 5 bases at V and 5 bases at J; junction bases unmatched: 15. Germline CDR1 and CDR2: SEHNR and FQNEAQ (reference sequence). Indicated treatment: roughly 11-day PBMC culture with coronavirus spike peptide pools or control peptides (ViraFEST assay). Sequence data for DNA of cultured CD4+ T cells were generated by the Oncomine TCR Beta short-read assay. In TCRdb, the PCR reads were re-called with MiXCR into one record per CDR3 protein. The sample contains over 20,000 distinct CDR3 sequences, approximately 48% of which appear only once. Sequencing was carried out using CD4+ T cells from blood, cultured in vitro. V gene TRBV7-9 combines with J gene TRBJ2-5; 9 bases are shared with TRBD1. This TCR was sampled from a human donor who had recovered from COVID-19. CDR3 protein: CASSLGTGTFSRETQYF. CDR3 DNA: TGTGCCAGCAGCCTTGGGACAGGGACTTTTTCTAGGGAGACCCAGTACTTC. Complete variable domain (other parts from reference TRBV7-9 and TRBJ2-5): DTGVSQNPRHKITKRGQNVTFRCDPISEHNRLYWYRQTLGQGPEFLTYFQNEAQLEKSRLLSDRFSAERPKGSFSTLEIQRTEQGDSAMYLCASSLGTGTFSRETQYFGPGTRLLVL.